The 19 T cell receptor beta chains in this list originate from one sample, sequenced in a study of OX40 agonist ivuxolimab in advanced cancers. Libraries were prepared by immunoSEQ multiplex PCR; TCRdb keeps only in-frame clonotypes and omits some of them. The profile shows about 74,000 clones, approximately 85% of them singletons. The source material was CD4+ or CD8+ T cells sorted from blood, sampled in a trial of the OX40 agonist ivuxolimab. These receptors came from an adult with an advanced solid tumor such as melanoma, head and neck, liver or kidney cancer.

The J gene is TRBJ1-4, the V gene TRBV5-4, with D tentatively TRBD1 (5 bases). The CDR3 is made up of 14 amino acids. Trimming removed 4 bases at V and 4 bases at J, with 11 bases between. From germline, CDR1 is SGHNT and CDR2 YYREEE (reference sequence). DNA of the CDR3: TGTGCCAGCAGCCCCGGGGCCATTAATGAAAAACTGTTTTTT. This sequence encodes CASSPGAINEKLFF.

This chain connects TRBV7-2 to TRBJ2-2, with D possibly being TRBD1 or TRBD2 (7 bases each). The CDR3 consists of 15 residues. V lost 6 bases and J lost 4, with 15 bases in between. Germline V CDR1 and CDR2: SGHTA, FQGNSA. This chain's CDR3 is CASSHDREGTGELFF. As DNA, the CDR3 is TGTGCCAGCAGTCATGACAGGGAGGGCACCGGGGAGCTGTTTTTT.

The chain carries TRBV11-2 and TRBJ2-1; 12 bases line up with TRBD2. CDR3 length: 16 residues. V lost 5 bases, J lost 3 bases, and 5 bases stayed unmatched. Germline V gene data show CDR1 as SGHAT and CDR2 as FQNNGV. For the CDR3, the DNA is TGTGCCAGCAGCGCAAGACTAGCGGGAGTCTACAATGAGCAGTTCTTC. Encoded protein: CASSARLAGVYNEQFF.

The J gene is TRBJ2-1, the V gene TRBV27; perhaps TRBD2 as D (7 bases). The CDR3 is 16 amino acids. Trimming cost V 8 bases and J 7 bases, with 24 bases left between them. Germline V gene lookup returns CDR1 MNHEY and CDR2 SMNVEV (reference sequence). The DNA of the CDR3 is TGTGCCAGCCACAGTTTCGGTGGGGGGGCCTGGAATGAGCAGTTCTTC. It specifies CASHSFGGGAWNEQFF.

The gene calls are TRBV27 and TRBJ2-2; maybe TRBD1 (6 bases). Germline-derived CDR1 and CDR2 are MNHEY and SMNVEV (reference sequence). V was pared by 2 bases and J by 5 bases, with 9 bases between. The CDR3 runs 14 residues. The CDR3 loop reads CASSLDRRTGELFF. CDR3 nucleotides: TGTGCCAGCAGTTTAGACAGGCGGACCGGGGAGCTGTTTTTT.

The V call is TRBV7-9, the J call TRBJ2-1; 9 bases agree with TRBD2. The CDR3 has 13 amino acids. Looked up from germline, CDR1 is SEHNR and CDR2 is FQNEAQ (reference sequence). The V and J ends lost 3 bases and 8 bases, in that order; junction bases with no gene match: 2. As DNA, the CDR3 is TGTGCCAGCAGCTTTAGCGGGAGTGATGAGCAGTTCTTC. It encodes CASSFSGSDEQFF.

The chain combines TRBV19 with TRBJ1-1; TRBD1 aligns across 8 bases. Trimming removed 9 bases from V and 5 bases from J; junction bases left unmatched: 17. The CDR3 spans 16 residues. Germline V lookup: CDR1 LNHDA, CDR2 SQIVND (reference sequence). The CDR3 loop reads CASHKGRGRGLTEAFF. CDR3 in DNA: TGTGCCAGCCACAAAGGCAGGGGGCGGGGGCTTACTGAAGCTTTCTTT.

The table lists this clone with a few counts. The rearrangement joins TRBV6-1 to TRBJ1-5, with 9 bases identical to TRBD1. The CDR3 loop spans 14 amino acids. Germline values: CDR1 MNHNS, CDR2 SASEGT. V lost 4 bases to trimming and J lost 7 bases; unmatched junction nucleotides: 5. CDR3 DNA: TGTGCCAGCAGTGGAAACAGGGGGCGGCAGCCCCAGCATTTT. Protein: CASSGNRGRQPQHF.

The rearrangement links TRBV15 to TRBJ1-2; no clear D. V lost 0 bases and J 6 bases, leaving 5 bases between the germline ends. The CDR3 runs 12 residues. Germline V gene lookup returns CDR1 LNHNV and CDR2 YYDKDF (reference sequence). The chain's CDR3 is CATSRDGDGYTF. DNA for the CDR3: TGTGCCACCAGCAGAGATGGGGATGGCTACACCTTC. Using reference TRBV15 and TRBJ1-2 for the parts outside the CDR3, the full variable domain is DAMVIQNPRYQVTQFGKPVTLSCSQTLNHNVMYWYQQKSSQAPKLLFHYYDKDFNNEADTPDNFQSRRPNTSFCFLDIRSPGLGDTAMYLCATSRDGDGYTFGSGTRLTVV.

The chain employs TRBV30 and TRBJ2-6; tentative D call: TRBD2 (5 bases). V was pared by 2 bases and J by 0 bases, with 8 bases between. The germline V gene encodes CDR1 GTSNPN and CDR2 SVGIG (reference sequence). The CDR3 loop spans 15 amino acids. CDR3 coding DNA: TGTGCCTGGAGTCGGGAAAGCTCTGGGGCCAACGTCCTGACTTTC. Encoded protein: CAWSRESSGANVLTF.

This sequence joins TRBV21-1 and TRBJ1-5; the table's TRBD1 call for D was not verified on the DNA. TRBV21-1 is termed a pseudogene. The CDR3 loop spans 17 amino acids. The CDR3 DNA reads TGTGCCAGCACCGTCGGCACAGGGGGGCTTGGCAATCAGCCCCAGCATTTT. Translating gives CASTVGTGGLGNQPQHF.

The chain has TRBV29-1 and TRBJ1-2, with 8 positions matching TRBD1. This CDR3 has 13 residues. Germline loops: CDR1 SQVTM, CDR2 ANQGSEA. J lost 7 bases, V lost 4 bases, and 8 bases had no gene match. CDR3 bases: TGCAGCGTTGTTGGTCAGGGGGCAAGTGGCTACACCTTC. It yields the protein CSVVGQGASGYTF.

The rearrangement uses TRBV19 and TRBJ2-7, with D tentatively TRBD2 (5 bases). From germline, CDR1 is LNHDA and CDR2 SQIVND (reference sequence). The CDR3 spans 16 residues. V was cut by 1 base and J by 6 bases, with 19 bases left in between. The CDR3: CASSIVRAGSPSEQYF. In DNA, the CDR3 is TGTGCCAGTAGTATAGTCCGGGCGGGCAGCCCTAGCGAGCAGTACTTC.

There are a few counts of this clone. The chain is built from TRBV9 and TRBJ2-5; D might be TRBD1 (6 bases). This CDR3 has 15 amino acids. The germline V gene encodes CDR1 SGDLS and CDR2 YYNGEE. Trimming left V 4 bases short and J 0 bases short, with 13 bases between. The CDR3 nucleotides are TGTGCCAGCAGCCGGGGACACCTACACCAAGAGACCCAGTACTTC. Translation: CASSRGHLHQETQYF.

This clone was counted only a few times. The chain has TRBV21-1 and TRBJ1-5. TRBV21-1 counts as a pseudogene. The CDR3 extends over 12 amino acids. The CDR3 DNA reads as TGTGCCAGCAGCAAAGGGAATCAGCCCCAGCATTTT. Translating it yields CASSKGNQPQHF.

The CDR3 loop is CASSSPGGRYEQYF. CDR3 in DNA: TGTGCCAGCAGCTCCCCAGGGGGCCGATACGAGCAGTACTTC. V is TRBV11-3 and J is TRBJ2-7, with 8 bases that match TRBD1. The length of the CDR3 is 14 residues. Germline trimming cut 4 bases from V and 4 bases from J; bases unmatched to any gene: 6. CDR1 SGHNT and CDR2 YENEEA come from the germline V gene.

The chain couples TRBV30 to TRBJ1-6; D not certain. The CDR3 spans 15 residues. Germline CDR1 is GTSNPN and CDR2 is SVGIG (reference sequence). Trimming cost V 2 bases and J 6 bases, with 14 bases left between them. In nucleotides, the CDR3 is TGTGCCTGGAGTAAGGACGTTGGCGTTAATTCACCCCTCCACTTT. It translates to CAWSKDVGVNSPLHF.

This clone was seen only a few times. The CDR3: CAYASGTGNTEAFF. DNA for the CDR3: TGTGCCTACGCCTCCGGGACAGGAAACACTGAAGCTTTCTTT. This chain uses TRBV30 with TRBJ1-1; TRBD1 matches 8 bases. This CDR3 has 14 residues. V was pared by 7 bases and J by 2 bases, with 9 bases of the junction left unmatched. Germline V gives CDR1 GTSNPN, CDR2 SVGIG (reference sequence).

The gene calls are TRBV4-1 and TRBJ1-1; D uncertain. There are 14 residues in the CDR3. The ends were cut back, 7 bases at V and 0 bases at J, with 12 bases in the middle. Germline-derived CDR1 and CDR2 are MGHRA and YSYEKL. The CDR3 region has the DNA TGCGCCAGCAAGATGAGCGCTATGAACACTGAAGCTTTCTTT. Amino acid sequence: CASKMSAMNTEAFF.